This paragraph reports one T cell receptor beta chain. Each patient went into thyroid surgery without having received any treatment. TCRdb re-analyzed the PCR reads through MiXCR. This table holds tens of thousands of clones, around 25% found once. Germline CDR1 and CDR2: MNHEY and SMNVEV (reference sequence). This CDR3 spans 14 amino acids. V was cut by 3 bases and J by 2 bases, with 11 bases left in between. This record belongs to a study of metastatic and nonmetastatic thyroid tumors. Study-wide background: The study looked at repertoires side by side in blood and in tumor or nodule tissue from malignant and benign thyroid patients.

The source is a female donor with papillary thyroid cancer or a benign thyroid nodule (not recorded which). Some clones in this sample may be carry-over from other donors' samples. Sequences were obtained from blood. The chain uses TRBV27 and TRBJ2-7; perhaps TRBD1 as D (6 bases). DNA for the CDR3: TGTGCCAGCAGTTTCTCAGGGGCTGCCTACGAGCAGTACTTC. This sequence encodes CASSFSGAAYEQYF.